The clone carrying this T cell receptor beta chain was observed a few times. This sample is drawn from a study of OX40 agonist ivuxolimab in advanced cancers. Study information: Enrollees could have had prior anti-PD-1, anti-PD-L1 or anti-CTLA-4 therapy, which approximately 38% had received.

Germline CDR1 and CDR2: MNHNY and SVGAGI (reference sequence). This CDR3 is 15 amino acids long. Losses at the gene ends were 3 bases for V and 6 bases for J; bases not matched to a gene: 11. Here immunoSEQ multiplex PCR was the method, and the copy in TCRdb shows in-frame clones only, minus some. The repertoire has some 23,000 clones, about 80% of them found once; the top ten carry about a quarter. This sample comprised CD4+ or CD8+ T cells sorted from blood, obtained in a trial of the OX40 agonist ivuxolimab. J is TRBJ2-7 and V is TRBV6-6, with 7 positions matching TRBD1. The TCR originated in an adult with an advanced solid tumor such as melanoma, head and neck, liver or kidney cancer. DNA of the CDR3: TGTGCCAGCAGTTATCTCCCGACAGGGCTCAGCGAGCAGTACTTC. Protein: CASSYLPTGLSEQYF.